The 13 T cell receptor beta chains below all came from one sample that was sequenced in a study of Graves' ophthalmopathy and Graves' hyperthyroidism. Beta-chain TCR CDR3 regions were amplified from RNA transcripts. HTBI primers were employed in first-round RT-PCR, then a second-round multiplex PCR followed. MiXCR, run by TCRdb on the multiplex PCR reads, gives a single entry per CDR3 protein. The sample has over a million distinct CDR3 sequences, 35% to 45% seen once. The sample was peripheral blood or thyroid tissue (not recorded which). These receptors originate from an adult man with Graves' hyperthyroidism.

The chain recombines TRBV20-1 with TRBJ2-2, with D tentatively TRBD1 or TRBD2 (5 bases each). The CDR3 loop spans 15 amino acids. Germline loops: CDR1 DFQATT, CDR2 SNEGSKA (reference sequence). Trimming removed 3 bases at V and 2 bases at J, with 13 bases between. The CDR3 sequence is CSARPGTANTGELFF. CDR3 sequence (DNA): TGCAGTGCTAGGCCCGGGACCGCAAACACCGGGGAGCTGTTTTTT.

The sample holds a few counts of this clonotype. The chain is built from TRBV4-3 and TRBJ2-7; no clear D gene. From germline, CDR1 is LGHNA and CDR2 YSLEER. The CDR3 has 16 residues. V lost 1 base, J lost 0 bases, and 13 bases lay in between. In DNA form, the CDR3 reads TGCGCCAGCAGCCAAGGGCAGTCTGGAAGCTCCTACGAGCAGTACTTC. Protein product: CASSQGQSGSSYEQYF.

This clonotype has just a few counts. A clone one base away is much larger, so this may be a read error. The chain couples TRBV19 to TRBJ2-2; D remains unclear. The CDR3 is 13 amino acids. The germline V gene has CDR1 LNHDA and CDR2 SQIVND (reference sequence). Trimming cost V 6 bases and J 1 base, with 6 bases left between them. The CDR3 sequence: CASRDGNTGELFF. The DNA for the CDR3 is TGTGCCAGTAGGGACGGGAACACCGGGGAGCTGTTTTTT.

The chain is built from TRBV20-1 and TRBJ1-1; 10 bases are shared with TRBD1. There are 15 residues in the CDR3. Trimming cost V 0 bases and J 3 bases; bases outside gene matches: 4. Per germline, CDR1 DFQATT and CDR2 SNEGSKA (reference sequence). The CDR3 here is CSAREGQGRHTEAFF. CDR3 sequence (DNA): TGCAGTGCTAGAGAGGGACAGGGGAGGCACACTGAAGCTTTCTTT.

This clonotype was recorded at least ten times. The genes are TRBV19 and TRBJ1-3; D gene ambiguous. The CDR3 consists of 16 residues. The germline CDR1 and CDR2 sequences are LNHDA and SQIVND (reference sequence). Trimming removed 3 bases at V and 0 bases at J, with 12 bases between. CDR3 amino acids: CASSIRVEYSGNTIYF. The CDR3 coding sequence is TGTGCCAGTAGTATCCGCGTGGAGTACTCTGGAAACACCATATATTTT.

The V call is TRBV28, the J call TRBJ1-2; no clear D. Looked up from germline, CDR1 is MDHEN and CDR2 is SYDVKM. V shed 6 bases and J shed 8 bases, with 13 bases lying between them. This CDR3 is 12 amino acids long. The DNA of the CDR3 is TGTGCCAGCAGCGGGCTGGGGAAGGGCTACACCTTC. Amino acids: CASSGLGKGYTF.

This clonotype was recorded a few times. The chain joins TRBV2 to TRBJ1-6; D gene uncertain. This CDR3 is built from 14 residues. The V and J ends lost 3 bases and 5 bases respectively, with 8 bases between them. The germline V gene has CDR1 SNHLY and CDR2 FYNNEI. CDR3 residues: CASSDRTNNSPLHF. For the CDR3, the DNA is TGTGCCAGCAGTGACAGGACGAATAATTCACCCCTCCACTTT.

This CDR3 reads CSARDHVLSRSGANVLTF. The CDR3 region has the DNA TGCAGTGCTAGAGATCATGTCCTCTCTCGATCTGGGGCCAACGTCCTGACTTTC. The chain couples TRBV20-1 to TRBJ2-6; D remains unclear. CDR1 is DFQATT and CDR2 is SNEGSKA in the germline V gene (reference sequence). CDR3 length: 18 amino acids. Trimming removed 0 bases at V and 1 base at J, with 16 bases between.

This clonotype was counted ten times or more. The V and J genes are TRBV10-3 and TRBJ2-2, with 10 bases identical to TRBD2. The junction had 3 bases not matched to a gene; V was cut back by 2 bases and J by 6 bases. This CDR3 is built from 15 residues. Per germline, CDR1 ENHRY and CDR2 SYGVKD. Here the CDR3 reads CAISEPSGSAGELFF. Here the CDR3 DNA reads TGTGCCATCAGTGAGCCTAGCGGGAGTGCCGGGGAGCTGTTTTTT.

The sample holds many counts of this clonotype. This chain links TRBV19 with TRBJ1-1; 10 bases are shared with TRBD1. V was clipped by 3 bases and J by 6 bases; unmatched bases: 7. The CDR3 is made up of 15 amino acids. The germline CDR1 and CDR2 sequences are LNHDA and SQIVND (reference sequence). CDR3 loop: CASSIRGTGASEAFF. DNA for the CDR3: TGTGCCAGTAGTATTAGAGGGACAGGGGCCTCTGAAGCTTTCTTT.

The rearrangement uses TRBV25-1 and TRBJ1-4; 8 nucleotides align to TRBD1. The CDR3 spans 17 residues. Trimming at V came to 6 bases and at J to 8 bases, leaving 17 bases not matched to a gene. Per germline, CDR1 MGHDK and CDR2 SYGVNS. CDR3 sequence reads: CASSLVGTGDPREKLFF. The CDR3 DNA follows: TGTGCCAGCAGCTTAGTTGGGACAGGCGATCCTCGGGAAAAACTGTTTTTT.

This clonotype was counted ten times or more. This rearrangement joins TRBV7-9 to TRBJ2-2; no clear D gene. Germline loops: CDR1 SEHNR, CDR2 FQNEAQ (reference sequence). V lost 2 bases to trimming and J lost 0 bases, with 7 bases between them. This CDR3 region has 15 residues. CDR3 in amino acids: CASSLPQPNTGELFF. The CDR3, as DNA: TGTGCCAGCAGCTTACCACAGCCGAACACCGGGGAGCTGTTTTTT.

This clonotype showed up just once. A junction end diverges from the germline sequence, so it may reflect a read error. The genes are TRBV10-2 and TRBJ1-5, with D unresolved. Germline CDR1 reads WSHSY; CDR2 reads SAAADI. The CDR3 sequence is 15 residues long. In nucleotides, the CDR3 is TGCGCCAACAGTGAGACGGCAGGTTACAATCAGCCCCAGCATTTT. It specifies CANSETAGYNQPQHF.